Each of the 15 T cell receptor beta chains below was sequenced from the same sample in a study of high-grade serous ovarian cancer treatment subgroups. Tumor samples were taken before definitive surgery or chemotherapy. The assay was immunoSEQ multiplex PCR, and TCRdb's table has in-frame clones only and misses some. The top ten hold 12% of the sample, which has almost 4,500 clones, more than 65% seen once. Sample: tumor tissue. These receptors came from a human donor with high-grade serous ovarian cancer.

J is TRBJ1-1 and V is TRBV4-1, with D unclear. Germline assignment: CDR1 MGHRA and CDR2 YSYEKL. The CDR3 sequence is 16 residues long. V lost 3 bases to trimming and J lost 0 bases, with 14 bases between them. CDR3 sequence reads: CASSHPPTYMNTEAFF. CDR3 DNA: TGCGCCAGCAGCCATCCCCCGACGTACATGAACACTGAAGCTTTCTTT.

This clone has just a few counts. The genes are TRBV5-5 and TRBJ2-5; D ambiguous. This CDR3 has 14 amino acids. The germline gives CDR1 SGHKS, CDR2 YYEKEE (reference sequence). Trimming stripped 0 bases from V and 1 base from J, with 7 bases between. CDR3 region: CASSLGQIQETQYF. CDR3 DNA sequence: TGTGCCAGCAGCTTGGGCCAGATCCAAGAGACCCAGTACTTC.

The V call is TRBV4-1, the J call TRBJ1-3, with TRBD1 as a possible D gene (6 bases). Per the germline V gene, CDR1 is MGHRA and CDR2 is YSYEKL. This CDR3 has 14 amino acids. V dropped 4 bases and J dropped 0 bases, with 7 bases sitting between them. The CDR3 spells CASSRQASGNTIYF. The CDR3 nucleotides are TGCGCCAGCAGCCGACAGGCCTCTGGAAACACCATATATTTT.

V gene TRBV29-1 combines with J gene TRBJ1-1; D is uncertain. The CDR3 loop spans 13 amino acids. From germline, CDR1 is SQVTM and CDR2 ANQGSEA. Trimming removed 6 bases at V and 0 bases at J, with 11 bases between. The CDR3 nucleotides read TGCAGCGTGCGACGGTCAATGAACACTGAAGCTTTCTTT. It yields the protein CSVRRSMNTEAFF.

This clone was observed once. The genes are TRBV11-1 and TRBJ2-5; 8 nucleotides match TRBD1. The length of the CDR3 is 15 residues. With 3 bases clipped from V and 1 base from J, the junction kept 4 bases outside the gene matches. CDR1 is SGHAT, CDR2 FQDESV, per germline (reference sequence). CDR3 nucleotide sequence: TGTGCCAGCAGCTTGATGGACAGGGCCCAAGAGACCCAGTACTTC. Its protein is CASSLMDRAQETQYF. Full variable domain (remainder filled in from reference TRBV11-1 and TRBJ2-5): EAEVAQSPRYKITEKSQAVAFWCDPISGHATLYWYRQILGQGPELLVQFQDESVVDDSQLPKDRFSAERLKGVDSTLKIQPAELGDSAMYLCASSLMDRAQETQYFGPGTRLLVL.

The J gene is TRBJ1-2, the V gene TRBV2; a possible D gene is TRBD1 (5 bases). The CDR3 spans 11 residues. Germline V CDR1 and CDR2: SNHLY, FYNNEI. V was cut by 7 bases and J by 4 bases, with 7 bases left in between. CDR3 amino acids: CASKGAYGYTF. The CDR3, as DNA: TGTGCCAGCAAAGGGGCCTATGGCTACACCTTC.

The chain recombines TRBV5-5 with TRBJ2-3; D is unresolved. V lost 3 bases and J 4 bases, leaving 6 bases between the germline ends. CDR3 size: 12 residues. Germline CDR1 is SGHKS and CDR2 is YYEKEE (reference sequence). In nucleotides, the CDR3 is TGTGCCAGCAGCTCAACGGCAGATACGCAGTATTTT. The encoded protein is CASSSTADTQYF.

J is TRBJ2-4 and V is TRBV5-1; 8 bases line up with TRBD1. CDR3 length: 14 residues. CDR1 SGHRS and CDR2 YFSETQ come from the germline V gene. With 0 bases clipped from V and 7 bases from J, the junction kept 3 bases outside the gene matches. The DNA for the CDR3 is TGCGCCAGCAGCTTGGGGACAGGGAGCAACATTCAGTACTTC. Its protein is CASSLGTGSNIQYF.

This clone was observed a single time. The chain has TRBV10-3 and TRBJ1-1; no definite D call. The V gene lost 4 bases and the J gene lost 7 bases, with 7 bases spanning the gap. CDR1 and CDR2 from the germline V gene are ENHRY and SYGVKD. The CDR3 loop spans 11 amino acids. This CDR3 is CAISGLGEAFF. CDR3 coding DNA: TGTGCCATCAGTGGACTTGGTGAAGCTTTCTTT.

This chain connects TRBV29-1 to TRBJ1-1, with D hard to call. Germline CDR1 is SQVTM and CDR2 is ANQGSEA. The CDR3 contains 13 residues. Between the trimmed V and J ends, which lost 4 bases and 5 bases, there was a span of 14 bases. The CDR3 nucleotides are TGCAGCGTTGCTACCTCCGGATGGACTGAAGCTTTCTTT. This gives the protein CSVATSGWTEAFF.

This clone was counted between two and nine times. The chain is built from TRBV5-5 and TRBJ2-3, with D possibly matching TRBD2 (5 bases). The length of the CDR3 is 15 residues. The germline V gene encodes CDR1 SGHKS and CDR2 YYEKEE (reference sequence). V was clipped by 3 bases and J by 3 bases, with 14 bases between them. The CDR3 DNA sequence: TGTGCCAGCAGCTCTACTAGTGAGGGTACAGATACGCAGTATTTT. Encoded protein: CASSSTSEGTDTQYF.

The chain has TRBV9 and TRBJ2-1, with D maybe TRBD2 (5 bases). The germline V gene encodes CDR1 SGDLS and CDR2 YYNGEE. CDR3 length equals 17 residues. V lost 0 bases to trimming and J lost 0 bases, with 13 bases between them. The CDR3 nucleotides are TGTGCCAGCAGCGTAGGGCGGGTACCTAGCTCCTACAATGAGCAGTTCTTC. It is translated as CASSVGRVPSSYNEQFF.

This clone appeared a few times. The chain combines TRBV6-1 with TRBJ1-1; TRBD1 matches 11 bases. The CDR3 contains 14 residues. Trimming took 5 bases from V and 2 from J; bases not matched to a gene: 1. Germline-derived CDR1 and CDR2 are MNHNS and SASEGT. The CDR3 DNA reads TGTGCCAGCAGTCGGACAGGGGGCAACACTGAAGCTTTCTTT. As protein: CASSRTGGNTEAFF.

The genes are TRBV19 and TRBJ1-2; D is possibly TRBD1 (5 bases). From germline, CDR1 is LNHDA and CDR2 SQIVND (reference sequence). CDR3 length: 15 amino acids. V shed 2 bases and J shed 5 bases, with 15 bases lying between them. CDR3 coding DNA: TGTGCCAGTAGTATACAGCCAGGGAGTTGGTATGGCTACACCTTC. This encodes CASSIQPGSWYGYTF.

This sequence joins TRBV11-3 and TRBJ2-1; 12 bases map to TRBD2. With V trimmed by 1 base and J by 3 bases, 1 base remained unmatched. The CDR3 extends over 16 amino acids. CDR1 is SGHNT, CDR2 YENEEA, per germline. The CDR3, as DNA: TGTGCCAGCAGCTTAGGGACTAGCGGGGTCTACAATGAGCAGTTCTTC. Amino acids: CASSLGTSGVYNEQFF.